A selection of T cell receptor beta chains follows, all from one sample in a study of early T cells in non-severe SARS-CoV-2 infection. TCRdb re-called the 5' RACE reads with MiXCR, one entry per CDR3 protein. The repertoire holds roughly 120,000 distinct CDR3 sequences, with around 12% as singletons. The sequences come from whole blood, collected at baseline. These receptors were taken from an adult who was a healthcare worker with PCR-confirmed SARS-CoV-2 infection or an uninfected control (not recorded which). Both conserved end residues are part of each CDR3. The order of the fields is J gene, V gene, clone size, D gene, CDR3 DNA, CDR3 protein. The D gene is left open where the match is weak. Not every row has a clone size; where given, it reads once, few, many or a size class.

>TRBJ2-1|TRBV20-1|few|.
TGCAGTGCTAGCCGAGGTGATGAGCAGTTCTTC
CSASRGDEQFF
>TRBJ2-7|TRBV11-2|few|TRBD1
TGTGCCAGCAGACGCACCGGGACAGAAGAGCAGTACTTC
CASRRTGTEEQYF
>TRBJ2-2|TRBV18|.|.
TGTGCCAGCTCACCACTAACGGACACCGGGGAGCTGTTTTTT
CASSPLTDTGELFF
>TRBJ2-6|TRBV18|many|.
TGTGCCAGCTCACCACTGAGTCAGAGCTCTGGGGCCAACGTCCTGACTTTC
CASSPLSQSSGANVLTF
>TRBJ1-2|TRBV18|few|TRBD1
TGTGCCAGCTCACCTGACAGGGGCTCCCTGTCGGGCTACACCTTC
CASSPDRGSLSGYTF
>TRBJ1-1|TRBV9|.|.
TGTGCCAGCAGTCGGACTGGTAACAGCCCTGAAGCTTTCTTT
CASSRTGNSPEAFF
>TRBJ2-1|TRBV6-2/TRBV6-3|few|TRBD2
TGTGCCAGCAGTTACTCAACGGGAGGCACCTACAATGAGCAGTTCTTC
CASSYSTGGTYNEQFF
>TRBJ2-3|TRBV7-9|.|.
TGTGCCAGCAGCACTACGGGTTTAGTAGATACGCAGTATTTT
CASSTTGLVDTQYF
>TRBJ2-3|TRBV5-6|few|.
TGTGCCAGCAGCTTGGAACTAGCTCGACCCACAGATACGCAGTATTTT
CASSLELARPTDTQYF
>TRBJ2-3|TRBV10-3|few|TRBD1
TGTGCCACCGGGACAGGGTATGGGACAGATACGCAGTATTTT
CATGTGYGTDTQYF
>TRBJ1-1|TRBV5-1|few|.
TGCGCCAGCACGCTGGGAGGGGATGGAACTGAAGCTTTCTTT
CASTLGGDGTEAFF
>TRBJ2-4|TRBV27|few|.
TGTGCCAGCAGTTTATCGAGGACAGATGAAAACATTCAGTACTTC
CASSLSRTDENIQYF